This TCR beta chain was identified in a study of cytomegalovirus exposure and HLA in healthy donors. Across the whole study: Within an early data release were around 80 million unique TCRs drawn from HLA-typed donors. Overall study results and limits: Later analysis identified several of the most significant clusters that appeared linked to common viral pathogens. There were some public TCRs occurring in many donors, but most TCR sequences were rare. In an earlier analysis, productive rearrangement rates for most beta V segments clustered near 87% or 30%.

The CDR3 has 16 amino acids. V trimming: 4 bases; J trimming: 3 bases; junction bases outside the gene matches: 7. Germline CDR1 is LGHNA and CDR2 is YNFKEQ. A remark on this clone: What it binds is unknown.

60 Vbeta and 13 Jbeta primers were used in PCR. Profiled with immunoSEQ multiplex PCR; TCRdb holds only in-frame clones, not every one. There are about 120,000 clones in the sample; around 79% occur only once, and around 3.9% lies in the top ten. This receptor was obtained from a woman between 35 and 50 years old in good health and CMV-seronegative. V usage is TRBV4-2 and J usage is TRBJ2-2, with 8 bases matching TRBD2. The sequencing sample was made of PBMCs. DNA for the CDR3: TGTGCCAGCAGCCTGACTAGCGTCTTGGACACCGGGGAGCTGTTTTTT. Translating it yields CASSLTSVLDTGELFF.